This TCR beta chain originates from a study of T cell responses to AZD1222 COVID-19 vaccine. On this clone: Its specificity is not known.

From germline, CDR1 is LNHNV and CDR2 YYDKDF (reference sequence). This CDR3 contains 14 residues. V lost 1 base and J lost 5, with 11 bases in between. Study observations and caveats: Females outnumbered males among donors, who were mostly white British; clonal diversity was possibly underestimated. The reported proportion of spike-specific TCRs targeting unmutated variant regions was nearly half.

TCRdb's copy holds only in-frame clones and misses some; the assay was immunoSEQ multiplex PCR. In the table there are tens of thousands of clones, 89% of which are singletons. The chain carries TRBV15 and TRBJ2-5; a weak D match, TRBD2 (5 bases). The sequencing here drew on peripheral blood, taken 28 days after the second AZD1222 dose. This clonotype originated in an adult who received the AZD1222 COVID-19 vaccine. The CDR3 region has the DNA TGTGCCACCAGCAGAGGTGGGAGTCAGGAGACCCAGTACTTC. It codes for CATSRGGSQETQYF.